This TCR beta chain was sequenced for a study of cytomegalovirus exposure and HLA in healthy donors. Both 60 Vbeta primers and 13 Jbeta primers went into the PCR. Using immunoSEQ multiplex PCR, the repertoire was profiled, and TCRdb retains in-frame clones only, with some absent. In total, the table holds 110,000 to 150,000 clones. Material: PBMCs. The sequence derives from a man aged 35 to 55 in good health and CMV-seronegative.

The chain's CDR3 is CASSLALGSSYEQYF. DNA for the CDR3: TGTGCCAGCAGCTTGGCCCTGGGGAGCTCCTACGAGCAGTACTTC. The rearrangement links TRBV5-4 to TRBJ2-7, with D perhaps TRBD2 (5 bases). This CDR3 is 15 amino acids long. With 0 bases removed from V and 0 bases from J, the gap between germline ends came to 10 bases. Germline CDR1 reads SGHNT; CDR2 reads YYREEE (reference sequence). Supplemented by reference TRBV5-4 and TRBJ2-7, the full variable domain reads ETGVTQSPTHLIKTRGQQVTLRCSSQSGHNTVSWYQQALGQGPQFIFQYYREEENGRGNFPPRFSGLQFPNYSSELNVNALELDDSALYLCASSLALGSSYEQYFGPGTRLTVT.